The rows below give T cell receptor beta chains drawn from one sample of a study of CD8+CD57+ T cells in acquired aplastic anemia. Using its own MiXCR run on the reads, TCRdb lists one record per CDR3 protein. Of 150,000 to 200,000 distinct CDR3 sequences in the sample, 47% were seen once. The material sequenced was sorted CD4+, CD8+, or CD8+CD57+ T cells (not recorded which) from PBMCs. The receptors come from a human donor with aplastic anemia. The CDR3 runs from the conserved cysteine through the conserved F or W. A D gene is named only where the DNA matches it firmly. Clone size is given for some rows only: seen once, a few or many times, or a class if the clone is expanded.

V gene	D gene	J gene	clone size	CDR3 DNA	CDR3 protein
TRBV2	NA	TRBJ1-2	few	TGTGCCAGCAGCTCCCCCGGACAGTCAACCTATGGCTACATCTTC	CASSSPGQSTYGYIF
TRBV20-1	TRBD2	TRBJ2-1	NA	TGCAGTGCTAGAGATGGGTCGGCTAGCGGGAGAAATGAGCAGTTCTTC	CSARDGSASGRNEQFF
TRBV20-1	TRBD2	TRBJ2-7	NA	TGCAGTGCCCCTCGGGGTAGCGGGGTCTACGAGCAGTACTTC	CSAPRGSGVYEQYF
TRBV25-1	NA	TRBJ2-7	NA	TGTGCCAGCAGCTTATCCCCGGGCGGGGGCCTGGCCTACGAGCAGTACTTC	CASSLSPGGGLAYEQYF
TRBV5-1	NA	TRBJ2-1	NA	TGCGCCAGCAGATCCAGTCGTCCCGACAATGAGCAGTTCTTC	CASRSSRPDNEQFF
TRBV20-1	NA	TRBJ2-6	NA	TGCAGTGCTAGTCCAGACGACGGGGCCAACGTCCTGACTTTC	CSASPDDGANVLTF
TRBV2	TRBD2	TRBJ2-5	NA	TGTGCCAGCAGTGAAGCTGGTGGACTAGCGGGGGGGGTGACCCAGTACTTC	CASSEAGGLAGGVTQYF
TRBV15	NA	TRBJ1-1	NA	TGTGCCACCAGCAGAGACCCCCTCGAGGTGGCTTCTCAAGCTTTCTTT	CATSRDPLEVASQAFF
TRBV5-1	NA	TRBJ2-5	many	TGCGCCAGCAGCCTAGGGACGGGCGGAGAGACCCAGTACTTC	CASSLGTGGETQYF
TRBV2	NA	TRBJ2-3	NA	TGTGCCAGCATGAGAAATGAGCAGTATTTT	CASMRNEQYF
TRBV11-1	TRBD1	TRBJ2-7	NA	TGTGCCAGCAGCTTAGTCACGGACAGGCTCCGACTTTTTGATACCTACGAGCAGTACTTC	CASSLVTDRLRLFDTYEQYF
TRBV7-2	NA	TRBJ2-5	few	TGTGCCAGCAGCTTAGGACTAGAATCCCAGTACTTC	CASSLGLESQYF
TRBV19	NA	TRBJ1-2	many	TGTGCCAGTAGTAGGGCCACGGGGTTGGGCTATGGCTACACCTTC	CASSRATGLGYGYTF
TRBV6-1	TRBD1	TRBJ1-2	few	TGTGCCAGCAGCGACGGACAGGGCCTCTATGGCTACACCTTC	CASSDGQGLYGYTF
TRBV18	NA	TRBJ2-7	few	TGTGCCAGCTCACCACTGGTGGGCTCCTACGAGCAGTACTTC	CASSPLVGSYEQYF
TRBV11-2	NA	TRBJ2-5	NA	TGTGCCAGCACCTCGCTCGAGACCCAGTACTTC	CASTSLETQYF
TRBV27	NA	TRBJ1-3	NA	TGTGCCAGCAGGCCCATGCGCCCGGACAGCACTGGAAACACCATATATTTT	CASRPMRPDSTGNTIYF
TRBV2	NA	TRBJ1-2	many	TGTGCCAGCAGTGCCCTAAAAGGGCAGGGGTATGGCTACACCTTC	CASSALKGQGYGYTF
TRBV2	NA	TRBJ2-7	few	TGTGCCAGCAGTGAAGCTGAGGGTGGCGAGCAGTACTTC	CASSEAEGGEQYF
TRBV20-1	NA	TRBJ2-1	NA	TGCAGTGTAAGAGGGCGGGGTTCCTACAGTGAGCAGTTCTTC	CSVRGRGSYSEQFF
TRBV2	NA	TRBJ1-2	NA	TGTGCCAGCAGTGAAGGGAAACAACAGTATGGCTACACCTTC	CASSEGKQQYGYTF
TRBV9	TRBD1	TRBJ2-7	NA	TGTGCCAGCAGCCCAGCAGGGGGCAGGGGCGGGGAGCAGTACTTC	CASSPAGGRGGEQYF
TRBV24-1	TRBD2	TRBJ2-7	few	TGTGCCACCAGTGATTTGGCTAGCGGGCCTCCCTACGAGCAGTACTTC	CATSDLASGPPYEQYF
TRBV27	NA	TRBJ1-6	many	TGTGCCAGCAGTTTATCTCGGGGGGCAGGTTCACCCCTCCACTTT	CASSLSRGAGSPLHF
TRBV2	NA	TRBJ2-3	many	TGTGCCAGCAGTGAAGGGACGACAGATACGCAGTATTTT	CASSEGTTDTQYF
TRBV10-3	NA	TRBJ1-1	NA	TGTGCCATCAGCTTTAAAGCGGGGGGGCCCAATGAAGCTTTCTTT	CAISFKAGGPNEAFF
TRBV20-1	TRBD2	TRBJ2-5	once	TGCAGTGCTTCGGGACTAGCGGGAGGCCGGTCGGAGACCCAGTACTTC	CSASGLAGGRSETQYF
TRBV29-1	TRBD1	TRBJ1-2	few	TGCAGCGCGCTACGGACAGGGACTCATGGCTACACCTTC	CSALRTGTHGYTF
TRBV19	NA	TRBJ1-1	NA	TGTGCCAGCAGCCAAGATCCCCCACCCCTCCCAGCTGGAGCTTTCTTT	CASSQDPPPLPAGAFF
TRBV29-1	NA	TRBJ1-5	NA	TGCAGCGTTGAAGAGGTAGTTGGGCAGCCCCAGCATTTT	CSVEEVVGQPQHF
TRBV20-1	NA	TRBJ2-7	NA	TGCAGTGCTAGAGATCCGGGGCGCAGTGCGTACGAGCAGTACTTC	CSARDPGRSAYEQYF
TRBV5-1	NA	TRBJ2-3	NA	TGCGCCAGCAGCTCTCGGACGGGGACTAGCACAGATACGCAGTATTTT	CASSSRTGTSTDTQYF
TRBV5-4	TRBD2	TRBJ2-7	NA	TGTGCCAGCAGCCCAGCGGGGAGGTCCTACGAGCAGTACTTC	CASSPAGRSYEQYF
TRBV29-1	TRBD2	TRBJ2-1	NA	TGCAGCGTTGTTCCTAGCGGTTTCAATGAGCAGTTCTTC	CSVVPSGFNEQFF
TRBV7-9	NA	TRBJ2-7	few	TGTGCCAGCAGCAACTGGGCGGGATTCTCCTACGAGCAGTACTTC	CASSNWAGFSYEQYF